One and the same sample provided the 22 T cell receptor beta chains below, sequenced in a study of T-cell memory formation after mild COVID-19. TCRdb re-called the 5' RACE reads through MiXCR, storing one row per CDR3 protein. In the table there are hundreds of thousands of distinct CDR3 sequences, around 15% of which are singletons. The sample taken for sequencing was PBMCs or a T cell subset sorted from them (not recorded which). The source is a man aged 18-30 years who had mild COVID-19 (a few samples of this study predate the infection). Cell type and time point are not known.

The rearrangement uses TRBV5-6 and TRBJ2-1; D ambiguous. Trimming stripped 1 base from V and 7 bases from J, with 3 bases between. The CDR3 extends over 11 amino acids. Germline V gene sequence: CDR1 SGHDT, CDR2 YYEEEE. CDR3 region: CASSLWNEQFF. The CDR3 DNA is TGTGCCAGCAGCTTGTGGAATGAGCAGTTCTTC.

This clonotype has at least ten counts. V usage is TRBV7-9 and J usage is TRBJ1-6; tentative D call: TRBD1 (6 bases). The CDR3 runs 12 residues. CDR1 is SEHNR and CDR2 is FQNEAQ in the germline V gene (reference sequence). Trimming stripped 5 bases from V and 8 bases from J, with 7 bases between. The CDR3 DNA is TGTGCCAGCAGCCAGGGGTATTCACCCCTCCACTTT. This codes for CASSQGYSPLHF. Variable domain in full (rest from reference TRBV7-9 and TRBJ1-6): DTGVSQNPRHKITKRGQNVTFRCDPISEHNRLYWYRQTLGQGPEFLTYFQNEAQLEKSRLLSDRFSAERPKGSFSTLEIQRTEQGDSAMYLCASSQGYSPLHFGNGTRLTVT.

The table lists this clonotype with a few counts. J is TRBJ1-1 and V is TRBV4-1; D unresolved. CDR3 length: 13 amino acids. Trimming took 2 bases from V and 1 from J, leaving 5 bases between them. The germline V gene has CDR1 MGHRA and CDR2 YSYEKL. Here the CDR3 DNA reads TGCGCCAGCAGCCAATCCCCGAACACTGAAGCTTTCTTT. It codes for CASSQSPNTEAFF.

This clonotype was found a few times. This chain connects TRBV29-1 to TRBJ1-2, with 7 bases aligning to TRBD1. Trimming at V came to 7 bases and at J to 4 bases, leaving 6 bases not matched to a gene. Germline loops: CDR1 SQVTM, CDR2 ANQGSEA. CDR3 size: 12 residues. The CDR3 protein is CSALGQSYGYTF. The CDR3 DNA follows: TGCAGCGCCCTGGGACAGTCCTATGGCTACACCTTC.

This clonotype has just a few counts. Here the CDR3 DNA reads TGTGCCATCAGGGACAACGGTTACGAGCAGTACTTC. As protein: CAIRDNGYEQYF. The J gene is TRBJ2-7, the V gene TRBV10-3; a possible D gene is TRBD1 (5 bases). Trimming pared 6 bases from V and 4 bases from J, leaving 10 bases between. The CDR3 is made up of 12 amino acids. Germline CDR1 ENHRY, CDR2 SYGVKD.

This chain uses TRBV18 with TRBJ2-7, with D possibly being TRBD1 (5 bases). CDR1 and CDR2 from the germline V gene are KGHSH and LQKENI. Trimming shortened V by 2 bases and J by 4 bases, and 18 bases separated the two germline ends. CDR3 length: 16 residues. In nucleotides, the CDR3 is TGTGCCAGCTCACCAGCCCGACAGCGCCTGGGGTACGAGCAGTACGTC. This translates into CASSPARQRLGYEQYV.

The gene calls are TRBV12-3 or TRBV12-4 and TRBJ2-3; the match to TRBD2 covers 7 bases. CDR3 length: 15 amino acids. V trimming: 6 bases; J trimming: 0 bases; junction bases outside the gene matches: 6. DNA of the CDR3: TGTGCCAGCAGAAATCTAGCGGTTAGCACAGATACGCAGTATTTT. Translation gives CASRNLAVSTDTQYF.

CDR3 sequence: CASSPVGGGPSDEQFF. CDR3 nucleotide sequence: TGTGCCAGCTCACCGGTCGGCGGGGGGCCCTCGGATGAGCAGTTCTTC. V and J are TRBV18 and TRBJ2-1; 8 positions match TRBD2. The V gene end was trimmed by 3 bases and the J gene end by 8 bases; junction bases not matched to a gene: 12. CDR1 is KGHSH and CDR2 is LQKENI in the germline V gene. The CDR3 extends over 16 amino acids. Full variable domain (remainder filled in from reference TRBV18 and TRBJ2-1): NAGVMQNPRHLVRRRGQEARLRCSPMKGHSHVYWYRQLPEEGLKFMVYLQKENIIDESGMPKERFSAEFPKEGPSILRIQQVVRGDSAAYFCASSPVGGGPSDEQFFGPGTRLTVL.

The table lists this clonotype with a few counts. The chain joins TRBV7-8 to TRBJ2-7; 8 positions agree with TRBD2. The CDR3 length is 15 residues. V lost 5 bases and J lost 3; bases outside the gene matches: 9. Looked up from germline, CDR1 is SGHVS and CDR2 is FQNEAQ. The DNA of the CDR3 is TGTGCCAGCAGCAGAAGCGGGGGACCAAACTACGAGCAGTACTTC. This translates into CASSRSGGPNYEQYF.

This rearrangement joins TRBV7-2 to TRBJ1-4; maybe TRBD1 (6 bases). From germline, CDR1 is SGHTA and CDR2 FQGNSA. The CDR3 consists of 14 residues. The ends were cut back, 6 bases at V and 4 bases at J, with 12 bases in the middle. CDR3 in DNA: TGTGCCAGCAGACACAGGGCGAGTAATGAAAAACTGTTTTTT. Its translation: CASRHRASNEKLFF.

This clonotype showed up just a few times. The rearrangement uses TRBV7-3 and TRBJ2-2, with 15 bases matching TRBD2. The CDR3 sequence is 17 residues long. CDR1 is SGHTA, CDR2 FQGTGA, per germline. V was clipped by 6 bases and J by 7 bases; unmatched bases: 9. The CDR3 bases are TGTGCCAGCAGTCCTGGACTAGCGGGGGGGCCACGCGGGGAGCTGTTTTTT. It specifies CASSPGLAGGPRGELFF.

There are a few counts of this clonotype. The V call is TRBV6-2 or TRBV6-3, the J call TRBJ2-7; 7 nucleotides match TRBD2. Germline V CDR1 and CDR2: MNHEY, SVGEGT. The ends lost 2 bases at V and 3 bases at J; junction bases unmatched: 10. This CDR3 is 16 amino acids long. The CDR3 DNA follows: TGTGCCAGCAGTTACCTAGGGGATAGCGGGTTCTACGAGCAGTACTTC. This sequence encodes CASSYLGDSGFYEQYF.

This chain joins TRBV7-6 and TRBJ2-2, with D possibly TRBD1 on 6 matching bases. V was cut by 5 bases and J by 1 base, with 14 bases left in between. This CDR3 has 16 residues. The V gene's germline CDR1 is SGHVS and CDR2 FNYEAQ. CDR3 in amino acids: CASSKGDTVNTGELFF. Written as DNA, the CDR3 is TGTGCCAGCAGCAAGGGGGACACGGTGAACACCGGGGAGCTGTTTTTT.

This chain connects TRBV7-9 to TRBJ1-2; 9 nucleotides agree with TRBD1. The CDR3 has 15 residues. After removal of 4 bases from V and 7 bases from J, the junction contained 10 bases not matched to a gene. CDR1 and CDR2 (germline): SEHNR, FQNEAQ (reference sequence). The CDR3 nucleotides are TGTGCCAGCAGCTCTGATCTACAGGGGGCTGGTGGCTACACCTTC. Residues: CASSSDLQGAGGYTF.

This clonotype was seen a handful of times. CDR3 protein: CASSQGLTTVQYV. The CDR3 DNA is TGTGCCAGCAGCCAAGGCCTGACTACGGTGCAGTACGTC. The chain combines TRBV3-1 with TRBJ2-7, with D tentatively TRBD2 (5 bases). The CDR3 length is 13 residues. CDR1 is LGHDT, CDR2 YNNKEL, per germline (reference sequence). The V and J ends lost 1 base and 9 bases respectively, with 13 bases between them.

This clonotype was recorded at least ten times. The V gene is TRBV25-1, the J gene TRBJ2-1, with 7 bases lining up with TRBD1. V dropped 5 bases and J dropped 7; count of bases not matched to a gene: 8. Germline loops: CDR1 MGHDK, CDR2 SYGVNS. The CDR3 runs 14 residues. The CDR3 sequence is CASSTGVLHNEQFF. In DNA, the CDR3 is TGTGCCAGCAGTACAGGGGTCCTCCATAATGAGCAGTTCTTC.

This chain joins TRBV4-3 and TRBJ2-4; either TRBD1 or TRBD2 may supply D (5 bases each). V lost 3 bases, J lost 2 bases, and 20 bases lay in between. CDR1 is LGHNA, CDR2 YSLEER, per germline. The CDR3 sequence is 18 residues long. Written as DNA, the CDR3 is TGCGCCAGCAGCCAGCTGAGGGACGACGCCACTCCCAAAAACATTCAGTACTTC. This translates into CASSQLRDDATPKNIQYF.

The chain is built from TRBV15 and TRBJ2-3, with D maybe TRBD2 (6 bases). CDR3 length equals 17 residues. Deletions cut 0 bases from V and 4 bases from J, with 17 bases between. Germline-derived CDR1 and CDR2 are LNHNV and YYDKDF (reference sequence). The CDR3 loop reads CATSRDGRGTRADTQYF. The CDR3 coding sequence is TGTGCCACCAGCAGAGATGGCCGGGGGACGAGGGCAGATACGCAGTATTTT.

A few counts support this clonotype. This chain uses TRBV7-9 with TRBJ2-5; possibly TRBD2 for D (6 bases). Trimming removed 5 bases at V and 2 bases at J, with 12 bases between. This CDR3 has 14 amino acids. From germline, CDR1 is SEHNR and CDR2 FQNEAQ (reference sequence). CDR3 coding DNA: TGTGCCAGCAGCCCCTGGGACTTTCAAGAGACCCAGTACTTC. This translates into CASSPWDFQETQYF.

The table lists this clonotype with a few counts. The rearrangement uses TRBV5-1 and TRBJ1-1; TRBD1 might be the D (5 bases). CDR3 length equals 18 residues. V lost 1 base and J lost 0, with 19 bases in between. Germline V gene sequence: CDR1 SGHRS, CDR2 YFSETQ. The CDR3 DNA is TGCGCCAGCAGCTTGACCCCGGGACGGCAGATAATGAACACTGAAGCTTTCTTT. Amino acid sequence: CASSLTPGRQIMNTEAFF.

This clonotype occurred a few times. The chain combines TRBV4-3 with TRBJ2-3, with D unresolved. Germline lookup yields CDR1 LGHNA and CDR2 YSLEER. V was trimmed by 0 bases and J by 6 bases, leaving 13 bases between them. The CDR3 consists of 15 residues. CDR3 bases: TGCGCCAGCAGCCAAGATGCCTCAGGCGGCGATACGCAGTATTTT. Its translation is CASSQDASGGDTQYF.

This clonotype was picked up a small number of times. CDR3 loop: CASSGAVAGVGKNIQYF. CDR3 nucleotide sequence: TGTGCCAGCAGCGGGGCCGTGGCGGGGGTTGGCAAAAACATTCAGTACTTC. The chain couples TRBV7-8 to TRBJ2-4; TRBD2 matches at 7 bases. The germline CDR1 and CDR2 sequences are SGHVS and FQNEAQ. V was pared by 5 bases and J by 3 bases, with 13 bases of the junction left unmatched. The CDR3 is made up of 17 amino acids.